This passage covers 23 T cell receptor beta chains from one sample sequenced in a study of shared clonotypes between healthy human individuals. Some clones are missing from TCRdb's copy, which holds only in-frame ones; the method was immunoSEQ multiplex PCR. The sample lists about 2,100,000 clones, 85% to 95% occurring once. Naive-designated CD8 cells lacked CD45RO, were positively enriched for CCR7, and omitted terminally differentiated effector memory CD45RA+ cells. Specimen: naive CD8+ T cells from PBMCs. The source of these receptors is a man between 18 and 29 years old in good health. Some clones in this sample may be carry-over from other donors' samples.

In the case of this clone: Additional DNA sequences in this sample encode the identical CDR3. This rearrangement joins TRBV28 to TRBJ2-7; D remains ambiguous. Germline assignment: CDR1 MDHEN and CDR2 SYDVKM. The CDR3 is made up of 12 amino acids. The V end was cut by 1 base, the J end by 5 bases, with 6 bases between. The CDR3 loop is CASSLLGNEQYF. The DNA of the CDR3 is TGTGCCAGCAGTTTATTGGGGAACGAGCAGTACTTC.

The V gene is TRBV9, the J gene TRBJ1-2; D is perhaps TRBD1 (5 bases). CDR1 and CDR2 from the germline V gene are SGDLS and YYNGEE. V lost 0 bases to trimming and J lost 4 bases, with 10 bases between them. The CDR3 runs to 14 residues. The CDR3 sequence: CASSVAQGSYGYTF. CDR3 nucleotides: TGTGCCAGCAGCGTAGCCCAGGGATCCTATGGCTACACCTTC.

This clone appeared a single time. V and J are TRBV9 and TRBJ2-1; TRBD1 matches 7 bases. The CDR3 covers 18 residues. CDR1 and CDR2 from the germline V gene are SGDLS and YYNGEE. V gave up 5 bases and J gave up 6 bases; unmatched junction bases: 20. The CDR3 reads CASSPQPIRQGGFNEQFF. The CDR3 DNA sequence: TGTGCCAGCAGTCCCCAACCCATAAGACAGGGTGGCTTCAATGAGCAGTTCTTC.

The V gene is TRBV6-6, the J gene TRBJ1-3; tentative D call: TRBD1 (5 bases). The CDR3 is made up of 15 amino acids. Per germline, CDR1 MNHNY and CDR2 SVGAGI (reference sequence). V was pared by 2 bases and J by 2 bases, with 10 bases between. This CDR3 is CASSYDSGAGNTIYF. CDR3 coding DNA: TGTGCCAGCAGTTACGATTCGGGGGCTGGAAACACCATATATTTT.

Note on this clone: Distinct nucleotide sequences in the sample also encode this CDR3. In DNA, the CDR3 is TGTGCCAGCAGTTCCTCAGGGGGTCACGAGCAGTACTTC. It codes for CASSSSGGHEQYF. The gene calls are TRBV11-3 and TRBJ2-7; TRBD1 aligns across 7 bases. This CDR3 comprises 13 residues. V was pared by 6 bases and J by 5 bases, with 7 bases of the junction left unmatched. Germline V gene sequence: CDR1 SGHNT, CDR2 YENEEA.

The genes are TRBV11-3 and TRBJ2-7, with 8 bases that match TRBD1. CDR3 length equals 15 residues. CDR1 and CDR2 from the germline V gene are SGHNT and YENEEA. V trimming: 5 bases; J trimming: 5 bases; junction bases outside the gene matches: 11. CDR3 sequence (DNA): TGTGCCAGCAGCCCCCGCGACAGGGGATGGGACGAGCAGTACTTC. It yields the protein CASSPRDRGWDEQYF.

The V gene is TRBV9, the J gene TRBJ1-1, with D uncertain. The V end was cut by 6 bases, the J end by 3 bases, with 15 bases between. The germline V gene encodes CDR1 SGDLS and CDR2 YYNGEE. The CDR3 length is 14 residues. The CDR3 protein is CASKKQAGDTEAFF. The DNA of the CDR3 is TGTGCCAGCAAGAAGCAGGCGGGTGACACTGAAGCTTTCTTT. The whole variable domain, filled in from reference TRBV9 and TRBJ1-1, reads DSGVTQTPKHLITATGQRVTLRCSPRSGDLSVYWYQQSLDQGLQFLIQYYNGEERAKGNILERFSAQQFPDLHSELNLSSLELGDSALYFCASKKQAGDTEAFFGQGTRLTVV.

J is TRBJ2-7 and V is TRBV10-3; 7 bases agree with TRBD1. This CDR3 comprises 14 residues. The V gene end was trimmed by 4 bases and the J gene end by 5 bases; junction bases not matched to a gene: 8. Per germline, CDR1 ENHRY and CDR2 SYGVKD. CDR3 amino acids: CAISGRTGMNEQYF. The CDR3 nucleotides are TGTGCCATCAGTGGACGGACAGGCATGAACGAGCAGTACTTC.

This chain uses TRBV6-5 with TRBJ1-1; no clear D gene. Trimming stripped 5 bases from V and 0 bases from J, with 13 bases between. Germline loops: CDR1 MNHEY, CDR2 SVGAGI. There are 15 residues in the CDR3. The CDR3: CASSIMGGLNTEAFF. In DNA, the CDR3 is TGTGCCAGCAGTATCATGGGAGGGTTGAACACTGAAGCTTTCTTT.

This clone was observed once. CDR3 in amino acids: CASTREGAYYEQYF. The CDR3 DNA follows: TGTGCCAGCACCAGAGAAGGGGCCTACTACGAGCAGTACTTC. The rearrangement joins TRBV6-6 to TRBJ2-7, with D possibly being TRBD1 (5 bases). Trimming left V 7 bases short and J 3 bases short, with 16 bases between. This CDR3 is 14 amino acids long. The germline V gene encodes CDR1 MNHNY and CDR2 SVGAGI (reference sequence).

In its sample, this clone was seen a few times. This sequence joins TRBV9 and TRBJ1-1, with D unresolved. Germline V gives CDR1 SGDLS, CDR2 YYNGEE. CDR3 length: 8 amino acids. Trimming took 5 bases from V and 7 from J, leaving 0 bases between them. The CDR3 is CASSEAFF. CDR3 in DNA: TGTGCCAGCAGTGAAGCTTTCTTT.

This chain links TRBV12-5 with TRBJ2-2; 9 bases map to TRBD1. Germline CDR1 LGHNT, CDR2 FRNRAP. This CDR3 comprises 15 residues. V lost 1 base to trimming and J lost 5 bases; unmatched junction nucleotides: 2. The CDR3 sequence is CASGLGTGVTGELFF. CDR3 coding DNA: TGTGCTAGTGGTTTGGGGACAGGGGTAACCGGGGAGCTGTTTTTT.

With regard to this clone: Germline and junction disagree at one end, which may indicate a read error. CDR3 loop: CAGSRGRENIQYF. The CDR3 DNA follows: TGTGCCGGGAGCCGGGGGAGGGAAAACATTCAGTACTTC. The chain uses TRBV30 and TRBJ2-4; 7 nucleotides match TRBD2. CDR3 length equals 13 residues. Germline assignment: CDR1 GTSNPN and CDR2 SVGIG (reference sequence).

The genes are TRBV27 and TRBJ1-4, with D possibly matching TRBD1 (5 bases). Germline assignment: CDR1 MNHEY and CDR2 SMNVEV (reference sequence). Trimming stripped 4 bases from V and 0 bases from J, with 15 bases between. The CDR3 is 17 residues long. The CDR3 here is CASSSSRVVATNEKLFF. The DNA of the CDR3 is TGTGCCAGCAGTTCGTCCAGGGTAGTCGCAACTAATGAAAAACTGTTTTTT.

The chain couples TRBV27 to TRBJ2-7; D is perhaps TRBD2 (6 bases). This CDR3 has 15 residues. The germline CDR1 and CDR2 sequences are MNHEY and SMNVEV (reference sequence). Trimming stripped 0 bases from V and 0 bases from J, with 9 bases between. The CDR3 nucleotides read TGTGCCAGCAGTTTATCGGGCGGGATCTCCTACGAGCAGTACTTC. This encodes CASSLSGGISYEQYF.

This clone came up once. The chain links TRBV15 to TRBJ1-4, with D unclear. V was shortened by 1 base and J by 5 bases, with 14 bases between the two germline ends. This CDR3 has 16 amino acids. The germline CDR1 and CDR2 sequences are LNHNV and YYDKDF (reference sequence). CDR3 nucleotides: TGTGCCACCAGCAGAGGACAACAGAATCCCAATGAAAAACTGTTTTTT. It specifies CATSRGQQNPNEKLFF. The entire variable domain, with the rest obtained from reference TRBV15 and TRBJ1-4, is as follows: DAMVIQNPRYQVTQFGKPVTLSCSQTLNHNVMYWYQQKSSQAPKLLFHYYDKDFNNEADTPDNFQSRRPNTSFCFLDIRSPGLGDTAMYLCATSRGQQNPNEKLFFGSGTQLSVL.

J is TRBJ2-1 and V is TRBV5-6, with 12 bases fitting TRBD2. CDR1 and CDR2 from the germline V gene are SGHDT and YYEEEE. Germline trimming cut 0 bases from V and 6 bases from J; bases unmatched to any gene: 4. The CDR3 extends over 16 amino acids. The CDR3 nucleotides are TGTGCCAGCAGCTTGGGACTAGCGGGAGTTCCCAATGAGCAGTTCTTC. The encoded protein is CASSLGLAGVPNEQFF.

The chain recombines TRBV18 with TRBJ2-5; 12 bases are shared with TRBD2. The CDR3 totals 17 residues. Germline V gene sequence: CDR1 KGHSH, CDR2 LQKENI. V lost 0 bases and J lost 2; bases outside the gene matches: 4. The CDR3 DNA is TGTGCCAGCTCACCACCTCACCTAGCGGGAGGGCAAGAGACCCAGTACTTC. Amino acids: CASSPPHLAGGQETQYF. Supplemented by reference TRBV18 and TRBJ2-5, the full variable domain reads NAGVMQNPRHLVRRRGQEARLRCSPMKGHSHVYWYRQLPEEGLKFMVYLQKENIIDESGMPKERFSAEFPKEGPSILRIQQVVRGDSAAYFCASSPPHLAGGQETQYFGPGTRLLVL.

The chain couples TRBV6-5 to TRBJ2-2; D uncertain. Germline V gives CDR1 MNHEY, CDR2 SVGAGI. V lost 0 bases to trimming and J lost 6 bases, with 8 bases between them. There are 14 residues in the CDR3. CDR3: CASSYSSYAGELFF. The CDR3 DNA follows: TGTGCCAGCAGTTACTCTTCTTACGCCGGGGAGCTGTTTTTT.

The V and J genes are TRBV29-1 and TRBJ2-5, with TRBD1 matching 9 bases. Germline values: CDR1 SQVTM, CDR2 ANQGSEA. Trimming at V came to 1 base and at J to 5 bases, leaving 8 bases not matched to a gene. This CDR3 is built from 15 residues. This CDR3 reads CSVEVGGTGMETQYF. CDR3 bases: TGCAGCGTTGAAGTGGGCGGGACAGGGATGGAGACCCAGTACTTC.

V and J are TRBV19 and TRBJ1-4; no definite D call. Between the trimmed V and J ends, which lost 5 bases and 1 base, there was a span of 11 bases. From germline, CDR1 is LNHDA and CDR2 SQIVND (reference sequence). The CDR3 has 15 amino acids. CDR3 bases: TGTGCCAGTAGTTGGGGAGGACTAACTAATGAAAAACTGTTTTTT. Amino acids: CASSWGGLTNEKLFF.

The chain carries TRBV9 and TRBJ1-5; D is ambiguous. The V end was cut by 4 bases, the J end by 3 bases, with 11 bases between. CDR3 length: 14 amino acids. The germline CDR1 and CDR2 sequences are SGDLS and YYNGEE. Written as DNA, the CDR3 is TGTGCCAGCAGCTTAGGAAGCACCAATCAGCCCCAGCATTTT. Its translation: CASSLGSTNQPQHF.

The chain is built from TRBV28 and TRBJ2-1; the D gene is possibly TRBD2 (5 bases). Trimming stripped 8 bases from V and 1 base from J, with 18 bases between. CDR1 and CDR2 from the germline V gene are MDHEN and SYDVKM. The CDR3 has 16 residues. CDR3 sequence (DNA): TGTGCCAGCGAACCGCCCGCCGGGGTATCCTACAATGAGCAGTTCTTC. Protein sequence: CASEPPAGVSYNEQFF.